This is a list of T cell receptor beta chains from one sample in a study of human T cells and chemical hapten exposure. TCRdb ran MiXCR on the reads and lists one entry per CDR3 protein. This table has 100,000 to 150,000 distinct CDR3 sequences, 8% to 9.5% appearing once. The specimen sequenced was whole blood. Source of these receptors: a human donor in good health. Some clones in this sample may be carry-over from other donors' samples. Both conserved end residues are part of each CDR3. Each record gives: V gene, J gene, D gene, clone size, CDR3 DNA, CDR3 protein. A D gene is named only where the DNA matches it firmly. Clone sizes are given selectively: once, few, many, or a class where the clone is expanded.

TRBV18	TRBJ1-5	.	few	TGTGCCAGCTCACCGGGACACAATCAGCCCCAGCATTTT	CASSPGHNQPQHF
TRBV18	TRBJ2-1	.	.	TGTGCCAGCTCACCGGCTAGTGACGATGATGAGCAGTTCTTC	CASSPASDDDEQFF
TRBV15	TRBJ1-5	.	few	TGTGCCACCAGCAGAGTATTGGGGGGGGGCAATCAGCCCCAGCATTTT	CATSRVLGGGNQPQHF
TRBV5-4	TRBJ1-2	TRBD1	.	TGTGCCAGCAGCTTCCTTTCCGGGACAGGGGTCTATGGCTACACCTTC	CASSFLSGTGVYGYTF
TRBV15	TRBJ2-3	TRBD2	few	TGTGCCACCAGCAGAGGGACTAGCGGGGGGGCAGATACGCAGTATTTT	CATSRGTSGGADTQYF
TRBV2	TRBJ2-7	TRBD1	.	TGTGCCAGCAGTGAGGACCGTTGGGACAGCTCCTACGAGCAGTACTTC	CASSEDRWDSSYEQYF
TRBV7-2	TRBJ2-2	.	.	TGTGCCAGCAGCTTAGCCCCACCGACCGGGGAGCTGTTTTTT	CASSLAPPTGELFF
TRBV18	TRBJ1-2	.	many	TGTGCCAGCTCACCTCACAGGGATAGTGGCTACACCTTC	CASSPHRDSGYTF
TRBV19	TRBJ2-7	TRBD1	few	TGTGCCAGTAGTACGGTGGACAGGGGGCGGGAGCAGTACTTC	CASSTVDRGREQYF
TRBV3-1	TRBJ2-4	TRBD2	.	TGTGCCAGCAGCCAAGAAAGAGGGAGACTAGCGGGAGAGAACATTCAGTACTTC	CASSQERGRLAGENIQYF
TRBV20-1	TRBJ1-3	.	many	TGCAGTGCTAGGACGGATGGAAACACCATATATTTT	CSARTDGNTIYF
TRBV7-6	TRBJ2-7	TRBD2	.	TGTGCCAGCAGCTCCGGCGGGAGGAGCTCCTACGAGCAGTACTTC	CASSSGGRSSYEQYF
TRBV7-9	TRBJ1-1	TRBD1	many	TGTGCCAGCAGTACCGGGACAGGGGGGAACACTGAAGCTTTCTTT	CASSTGTGGNTEAFF
TRBV7-2	TRBJ2-2	.	many	TGTGCCAGCAGCGTCGACCTGGGGGAGCTGTTTTTT	CASSVDLGELFF
TRBV6-5	TRBJ2-7	TRBD1	.	TGTGCCAGCAGTTATCTGGAGGACAGGGGAAGCGAGCAGTACTTC	CASSYLEDRGSEQYF
TRBV7-9	TRBJ2-1	TRBD2	few	TGTGCCAGCCCCTCCTCGCGGGAGGGAGTCAGTGAGCAGTTCTTC	CASPSSREGVSEQFF
TRBV7-2	TRBJ1-3	TRBD1	.	TGTGCCAGCAGCTCTTGGGGGACAGGGGCCAGCTCTGGAAACACCATATATTTT	CASSSWGTGASSGNTIYF
TRBV2	TRBJ2-1	TRBD2	few	TGTGCCAGCAGTCTCCTCGCCCTAGCGGGAGGGCCCCATGTTAGGAATGAGCAGTTCTTC	CASSLLALAGGPHVRNEQFF
TRBV14	TRBJ2-5	.	once	TGTGCCAGCAGCCAATATTTGGCAGGGGAGACCCAGTACTTC	CASSQYLAGETQYF
TRBV5-1	TRBJ2-2	.	.	TGCGCCAGCAGCTGGAACACCGGGGAGCTGTTTTTT	CASSWNTGELFF
TRBV29-1	TRBJ2-7	.	few	TGCAGCGTTGTGGGTAGCCTGTACGAGCAGTACTTC	CSVVGSLYEQYF
TRBV4-1	TRBJ2-1	.	few	TGCGCCAGCAGCCAAGATGACCAGCTCCATTACAATGAGCAGTTCTTC	CASSQDDQLHYNEQFF